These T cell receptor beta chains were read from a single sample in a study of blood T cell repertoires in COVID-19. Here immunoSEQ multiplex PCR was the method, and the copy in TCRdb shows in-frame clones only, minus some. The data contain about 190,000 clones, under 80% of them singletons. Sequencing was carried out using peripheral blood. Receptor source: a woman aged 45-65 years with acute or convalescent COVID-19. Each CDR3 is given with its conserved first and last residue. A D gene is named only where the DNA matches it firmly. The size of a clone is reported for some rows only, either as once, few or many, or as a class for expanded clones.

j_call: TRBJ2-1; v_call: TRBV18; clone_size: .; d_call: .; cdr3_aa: CASSPPRGTSYNEQFF; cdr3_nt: TGTGCCAGCTCACCACCACGGGGGACCTCCTACAATGAGCAGTTCTTC
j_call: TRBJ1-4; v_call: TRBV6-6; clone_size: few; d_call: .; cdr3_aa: CASSYGDRNNEKLFF; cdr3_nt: TGTGCCAGCAGTTATGGTGACAGGAATAATGAAAAACTGTTTTTT
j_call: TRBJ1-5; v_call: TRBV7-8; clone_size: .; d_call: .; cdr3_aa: CASSPGTPDSNQPQHF; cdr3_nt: TGTGCCAGCAGCCCGGGGACACCTGATAGCAATCAGCCCCAGCATTTT
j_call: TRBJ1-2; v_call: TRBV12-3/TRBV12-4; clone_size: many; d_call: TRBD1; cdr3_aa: CASRSTGGRGYTF; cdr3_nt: TGTGCCAGCAGGTCTACAGGGGGCAGAGGCTACACCTTC
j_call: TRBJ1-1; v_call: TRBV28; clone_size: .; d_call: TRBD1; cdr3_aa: CASTQGAPRAFF; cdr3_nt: TGTGCCAGCACACAGGGGGCACCTCGAGCTTTCTTT
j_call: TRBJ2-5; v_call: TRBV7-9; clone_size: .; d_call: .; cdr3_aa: CASSLDTGRETQYF; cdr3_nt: TGTGCCAGCAGCTTAGATACGGGAAGAGAGACCCAGTACTTC
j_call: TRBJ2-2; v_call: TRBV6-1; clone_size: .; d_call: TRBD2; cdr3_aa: CASSETSGRAGTGELFF; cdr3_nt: TGTGCCAGCAGTGAGACTAGCGGGAGGGCCGGGACCGGGGAGCTGTTTTTT
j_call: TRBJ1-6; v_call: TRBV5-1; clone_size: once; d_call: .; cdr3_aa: CASSPTGAYNSPLHF; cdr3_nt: TGCGCCAGCAGCCCCACGGGGGCCTATAATTCACCCCTCCACTTT
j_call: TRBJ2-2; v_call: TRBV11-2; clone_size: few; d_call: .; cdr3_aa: CASSSYRAMGTGELFF; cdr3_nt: TGTGCCAGCAGCTCGTACAGGGCCATGGGGACCGGGGAGCTGTTTTTT
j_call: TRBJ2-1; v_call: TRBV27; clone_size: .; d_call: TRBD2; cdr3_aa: CASSYSGSYNEQFF; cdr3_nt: TGTGCCAGCAGTTATAGCGGGTCCTACAATGAGCAGTTCTTC
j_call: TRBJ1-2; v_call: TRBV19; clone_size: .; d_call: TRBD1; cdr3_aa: CASSPPGTGNGYTF; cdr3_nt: TGTGCCAGTAGTCCCCCCGGGACAGGGAATGGCTACACCTTC
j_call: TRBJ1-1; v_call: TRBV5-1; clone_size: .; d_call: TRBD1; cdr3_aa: CASSLGQGKTEAFF; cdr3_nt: TGCGCCAGCAGCTTGGGACAGGGGAAAACTGAAGCTTTCTTT
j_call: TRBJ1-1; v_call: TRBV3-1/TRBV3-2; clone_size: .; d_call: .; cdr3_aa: CASSPLVGRAMNTEAFF; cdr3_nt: TGTGCCAGCAGCCCCCTTGTCGGCAGGGCCATGAACACTGAAGCTTTCTTT
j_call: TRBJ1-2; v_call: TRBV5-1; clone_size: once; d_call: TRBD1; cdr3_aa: CASSLDGDRGNYGYTF; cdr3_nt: TGCGCCAGCAGCTTGGATGGAGACAGGGGGAACTATGGCTACACCTTC
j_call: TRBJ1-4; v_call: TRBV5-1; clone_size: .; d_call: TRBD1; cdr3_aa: CASREGTANLEKLFF; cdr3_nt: TGCGCCAGCAGGGAAGGGACAGCCAACCTCGAAAAACTGTTTTTT
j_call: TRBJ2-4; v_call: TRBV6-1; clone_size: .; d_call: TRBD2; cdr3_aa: CASSEGQRGAYLNIQYF; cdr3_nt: TGTGCCAGCAGTGAAGGTCAGCGGGGGGCCTACTTAAACATTCAGTACTTC
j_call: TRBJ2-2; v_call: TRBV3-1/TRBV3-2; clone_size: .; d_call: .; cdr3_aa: CASSPYSMGAGELFF; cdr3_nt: TGTGCCAGCAGCCCCTATTCGATGGGCGCCGGGGAGCTGTTTTTT
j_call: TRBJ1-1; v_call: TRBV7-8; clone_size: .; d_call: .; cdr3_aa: CASSSTEALNTEAFF; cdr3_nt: TGTGCCAGCAGCTCCACCGAGGCATTGAACACTGAAGCTTTCTTT
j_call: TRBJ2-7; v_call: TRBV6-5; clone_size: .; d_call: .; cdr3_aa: CASSTGSSYEQYF; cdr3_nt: TGTGCCAGCAGTACCGGGTCCTCCTACGAGCAGTACTTC
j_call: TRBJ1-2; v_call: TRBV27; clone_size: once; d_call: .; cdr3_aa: CASSLLWGANYGYTF; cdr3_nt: TGTGCCAGCAGCCTGTTGTGGGGCGCTAACTATGGCTACACCTTC
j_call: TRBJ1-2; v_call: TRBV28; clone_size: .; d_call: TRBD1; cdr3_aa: CASSLTRQGIGYTF; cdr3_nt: TGTGCCAGCAGTCTTACTCGACAGGGTATCGGCTACACCTTC
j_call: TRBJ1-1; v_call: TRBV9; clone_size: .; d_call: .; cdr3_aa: CASSVGLGGSRIAAFF; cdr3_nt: TGTGCCAGCAGCGTTGGTCTGGGGGGGTCGAGAATCGCGGCTTTCTTT
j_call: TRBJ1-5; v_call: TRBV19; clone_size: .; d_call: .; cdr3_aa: CASSIDQRGQTSHRGQPQHF; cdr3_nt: TGTGCCAGTAGTATAGATCAAAGAGGTCAGACCTCTCACCGTGGGCAGCCCCAGCATTTT
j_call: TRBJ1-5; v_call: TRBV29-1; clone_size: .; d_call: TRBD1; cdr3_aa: CSVTLGTGYDQPQHF; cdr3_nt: TGCAGCGTGACGCTCGGGACAGGGTATGATCAGCCCCAGCATTTT
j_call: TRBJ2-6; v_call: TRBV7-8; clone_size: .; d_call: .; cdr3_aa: CASSLILTGLSVLTF; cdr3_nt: TGTGCCAGCAGCTTAATCCTCACAGGTCTCAGCGTCCTGACTTTC
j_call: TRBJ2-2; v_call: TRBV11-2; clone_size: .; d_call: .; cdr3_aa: CASSFLRGRADGTGELFF; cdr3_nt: TGTGCCAGCAGCTTCCTTAGGGGGAGGGCCGATGGCACCGGGGAGCTGTTTTTT
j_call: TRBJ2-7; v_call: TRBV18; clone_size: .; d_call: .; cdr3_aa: CASSPFRDYEQYF; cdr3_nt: TGTGCCAGCTCACCTTTTCGGGACTACGAGCAGTACTTC
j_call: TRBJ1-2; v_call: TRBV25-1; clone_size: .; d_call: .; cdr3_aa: CASSESQPGGYGYTF; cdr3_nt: TGTGCCAGCAGTGAATCCCAGCCAGGTGGCTATGGCTACACCTTC
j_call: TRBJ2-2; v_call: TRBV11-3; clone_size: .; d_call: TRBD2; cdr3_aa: CASSQGLAGDTGELFF; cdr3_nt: TGTGCCAGCAGCCAGGGACTAGCCGGGGACACCGGGGAGCTGTTTTTT
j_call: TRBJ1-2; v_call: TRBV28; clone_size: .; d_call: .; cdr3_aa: CASSPTLGGYGYTF; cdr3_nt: TGTGCCAGCAGTCCCACCCTCGGAGGCTATGGCTACACCTTC